This T cell receptor beta chain is from a study of technical replicates of blood from a few donors. This clone was observed once. V lost 0 bases and J lost 6, with 9 bases in between. The CDR3 runs 14 residues. The germline V gene encodes CDR1 SGHRS and CDR2 YFSETQ. The repertoire was sequenced with immunoSEQ multiplex PCR; TCRdb's copy has only in-frame clones and lacks some. The data contain about 94,000 clones, roughly 95% of them singletons. The TCR was taken from a human donor in good health. Sequenced material: T cells isolated from PBMCs. The rearrangement uses TRBV5-1 and TRBJ2-2, with a weak D call TRBD1 (6 bases). This CDR3 reads CASSLEGVSGELFF. In DNA, the CDR3 is TGCGCCAGCAGCTTGGAGGGGGTTTCCGGGGAGCTGTTTTTT.